This TCR beta chain stems from a study of blood T cell repertoires in COVID-19 (dated by TCRdb to the early 2020s). Context from the whole study: The collaborator samples originated in the United States, Italy and Spain and spanned the acute and convalescent phases of COVID-19. The samples were drawn from the first 160 participants of the ongoing ImmuneRACE study and from 1,254 subjects provided by 6 global collaborators. The sample metadata nearly always contained a de-identified subject ID, COVID-19 status, age in years and sex. The dataset comprised deeply sampled blood TCRbeta repertoires from subjects exposed to, actively infected with, or recovered from COVID-19. The prospective study material was composed of cDNA or gDNA derived from T cells, B-cell-depleted T cells, or PBMCs. Where HLA class I and class II types were available, the types were taken from metadata supplied by the sample provider, not from assay-based typing. The repertoires were released in a freely available public database intended as a resource for research on the immune response to SARS-CoV-2.

According to the germline V gene, CDR1 reads SGHDT and CDR2 reads YYEEEE. From the cysteine up to the phenylalanine, the CDR3 has a length of 15 residues. Of the read, only the CDR3 DNA is kept; its 45 bases are in frame from base 1. V and J are trimmed by 0 bases and 4 bases, and the gene matches miss 4 bases of the junction. Points the paper makes about the study in general: The quantity of clinical and demographic metadata differed by source and by participant and was supplied without curation.

This clone is judged medium-sized (0.01 to 0.1%). Its recognized antigen is unknown. Within one base of it there is no much larger clone, and no base qualities were kept. TCRbeta CDR3 regions were amplified from genomic DNA by means of the immunoSEQ Assay, a bias-controlled multiplex PCR. The paper's processing steps were these. The number of nucleated cells in each sample was estimated from the amplification of reference gene primers within the assay. To quantify the absolute abundance of each unique TCRbeta CDR3 rearrangement, sequence reads were collapsed and filtered. For each sample, productive Simpson clonality was calculated by taking the square root of Simpson's diversity index across productive rearrangements. TCRdb took this table from immuneACCESS and kept in-frame rearrangements with V and J called. Such tables lack part of the clones; where checked against another copy, unresolved V genes explain under half of the gap, and the rest is unexplained. The V and J calls and clone size were taken over from that table, and D and trimming were inferred from the DNA. This sample holds around 290,000 clones; roughly 90% were observed only once. 2.2% of the sample is in the top ten clones.

At one collaborating source in Seattle, patients were enrolled during active infection and were followed longitudinally through the course of disease. The collaborating institutions used their own protocols to collect whole blood in K2EDTA tubes. Collaborator samples were shipped for TCRbeta analysis as frozen whole blood, isolated PBMCs, or DNA extracted from either sample type. This receptor was obtained from a woman between 25 and 40 years old with COVID-19, enrolled during active disease. The material sequenced was peripheral blood. The sequence is built from TRBV5-6 and TRBJ1-5, and 7 junction bases match TRBD1. The CDR3 sequence is CASSLARDRNQPQHF. The nucleotide sequence is TGTGCCAGCAGCTTGGCCCGGGACAGAAATCAGCCCCAGCATTTT.